These 9 T cell receptor beta chains were sequenced from one sample in a study of T-cell memory formation after mild COVID-19. One entry per CDR3 protein results from TCRdb running MiXCR on the 5' RACE reads. The sample contains tens of thousands of distinct CDR3 sequences, roughly a quarter of which appear only once. The sample consisted of PBMCs or a T cell subset sorted from them (not recorded which). Receptor source: a young man who had mild COVID-19 (a few samples of this study predate the infection). Cell type and time point are not known.

This chain joins TRBV7-9 and TRBJ2-3, with 8 bases fitting TRBD1. The CDR3 has 14 residues. V dropped 4 bases and J dropped 5; count of bases not matched to a gene: 5. Germline-derived CDR1 and CDR2 are SEHNR and FQNEAQ (reference sequence). This CDR3 reads CASSSPGGVDTQYF. CDR3 bases: TGTGCCAGCAGCTCCCCAGGGGGCGTAGATACGCAGTATTTT. Filled out from reference TRBV7-9 and TRBJ2-3, the complete variable domain reads DTGVSQNPRHKITKRGQNVTFRCDPISEHNRLYWYRQTLGQGPEFLTYFQNEAQLEKSRLLSDRFSAERPKGSFSTLEIQRTEQGDSAMYLCASSSPGGVDTQYFGPGTRLTVL.

This clonotype has more than one count but fewer than ten. The gene calls are TRBV5-4 and TRBJ2-3, with 11 nucleotides matching TRBD2. Germline CDR1 and CDR2: SGHNT and YYREEE (reference sequence). V was clipped by 5 bases and J by 6 bases; unmatched bases: 5. The CDR3 is made up of 14 amino acids. In nucleotides, the CDR3 is TGTGCCAGCAGGTTAGCGGGGGGGCCTGATACGCAGTATTTT. Its translation is CASRLAGGPDTQYF.

This clonotype was detected a few times. The V gene is TRBV2, the J gene TRBJ2-1, with 7 nucleotides matching TRBD2. Germline V lookup: CDR1 SNHLY, CDR2 FYNNEI. The V segment lost 11 bases and the J segment 5 bases; nucleotides outside the gene matches: 12. CDR3 size: 14 residues. The DNA for the CDR3 is TGTGCCGAGTGGGGAGGGGCAGAACACAATGAGCAGTTCTTC. Its protein is CAEWGGAEHNEQFF. Full variable domain (rest looked up from reference TRBV2 and TRBJ2-1): EPEVTQTPSHQVTQMGQEVILRCVPISNHLYFYWYRQILGQKVEFLVSFYNNEISEKSEIFDDQFSVERPDGSNFTLKIRSTKLEDSAMYFCAEWGGAEHNEQFFGPGTRLTVL.

This clonotype was detected a few times. The gene calls are TRBV6-2 or TRBV6-3 and TRBJ2-7; D call uncertain. V shed 2 bases and J shed 6 bases, with 11 bases lying between them. The CDR3 runs to 13 residues. The germline CDR1 and CDR2 sequences are MNHEY and SVGEGT. CDR3 coding DNA: TGTGCCAGCAGTTACGGGGTTGAGCGCGAGCAGTACTTC. Its protein product is CASSYGVEREQYF.

This clonotype has ten or more counts. The chain combines TRBV4-3 with TRBJ2-7, with 10 bases lining up with TRBD1. Germline V gene sequence: CDR1 LGHNA, CDR2 YSLEER. The CDR3 has 13 amino acids. V gave up 3 bases and J gave up 4 bases; unmatched junction bases: 0. This CDR3 is CASSQDRGYEQYF. The CDR3 region has the DNA TGCGCCAGCAGCCAGGACAGGGGGTACGAGCAGTACTTC.

This clonotype showed up just a few times. The rearrangement uses TRBV20-1 and TRBJ1-1, with 7 bases aligning to TRBD1. The CDR3 covers 16 residues. Looked up from germline, CDR1 is DFQATT and CDR2 is SNEGSKA (reference sequence). After removal of 4 bases from V and 2 bases from J, the junction contained 13 bases not matched to a gene. The CDR3 here is CSATESGQRFNTEAFF. CDR3 in DNA: TGCAGTGCTACAGAATCGGGACAGCGGTTTAACACTGAAGCTTTCTTT.

This clonotype was picked up a small number of times. The rearrangement uses TRBV28 and TRBJ2-5, with D possibly TRBD1 on 6 matching bases. CDR1 MDHEN and CDR2 SYDVKM come from the germline V gene. The V end lost 5 bases, the J end lost 5 bases, and 18 bases lay between the germline ends. The CDR3 contains 15 residues. In DNA form, the CDR3 reads TGTGCCAGCAGTCAGGACAGTACCGCCGCCGAGACCCAGTACTTC. It codes for CASSQDSTAAETQYF.

The chain carries TRBV12-3 or TRBV12-4 and TRBJ1-2, with TRBD1 identical over 9 bases. Trimming removed 7 bases from V and 8 bases from J; junction bases left unmatched: 11. The CDR3 loop spans 14 amino acids. The CDR3 loop is CASTPGQGYFGYTF. CDR3 coding DNA: TGTGCCAGCACCCCGGGACAGGGATATTTCGGCTACACCTTC.

The chain uses TRBV9 and TRBJ1-4; 9 bases are a match to TRBD1. The V and J ends lost 3 bases and 5 bases, in that order; junction bases with no gene match: 11. The CDR3 covers 17 residues. Germline values: CDR1 SGDLS, CDR2 YYNGEE. CDR3 protein: CASSARTGETPNEKLFF. The CDR3 DNA follows: TGTGCCAGCAGCGCCAGGACAGGGGAAACCCCAAATGAAAAACTGTTTTTT.